One sample yielded the 25 T cell receptor beta chains listed below, sequenced in a study of blood T cell repertoires in COVID-19. Data came from immunoSEQ multiplex PCR; TCRdb stores just in-frame clones and leaves some out. The table shows 150,000 or so clones, with roughly 82% occurring only once. Source material: peripheral blood. These TCRs come from a human donor with acute or convalescent COVID-19. The donor label of this sample is uncertain.

The CDR3 DNA sequence: TGTGCCAGCAGTCCCCTTACACCGGACAGATACTCTGGAAACACCATATATTTT. Its protein product is CASSPLTPDRYSGNTIYF. V is TRBV6-6 and J is TRBJ1-3; D may be TRBD1 (6 bases). This CDR3 is 18 amino acids long. The germline V gene has CDR1 MNHNY and CDR2 SVGAGI (reference sequence). V was pared by 5 bases and J by 0 bases, with 20 bases between.

The CDR3 nucleotides read TGTGCCAGCTCTTATTGGGCGGGGGAAGAGACCCAGTACTTC. Its translation is CASSYWAGEETQYF. The chain is built from TRBV2 and TRBJ2-5; 7 bases line up with TRBD2. Germline CDR1 is SNHLY and CDR2 is FYNNEI. CDR3 length equals 14 residues. With 8 bases clipped from V and 3 bases from J, the junction kept 9 bases outside the gene matches.

This clone showed up just once. V gene TRBV7-2 combines with J gene TRBJ2-4; no clear D gene. This CDR3 is built from 12 residues. Germline V gene data show CDR1 as SGHTA and CDR2 as FQGNSA. V lost 0 bases and J 8 bases, leaving 5 bases between the germline ends. The CDR3 DNA follows: TGTGCCAGCAGCTTAGCCCCAGACATTCAGTACTTC. Its translation is CASSLAPDIQYF.

The CDR3 DNA sequence: TGTGCCAGCAGCCGTTCAGGGTCTTGGAATGAGCAGTTCTTC. It specifies CASSRSGSWNEQFF. V and J are TRBV5-5 and TRBJ2-1, with TRBD1 as a possible D gene (5 bases). There are 14 residues in the CDR3. V lost 4 bases to trimming and J lost 7 bases, with 15 bases between them. Looked up from germline, CDR1 is SGHKS and CDR2 is YYEKEE (reference sequence).

The chain employs TRBV19 and TRBJ1-2, with TRBD1 matching 8 bases. Trimming removed 7 bases from V and 1 base from J; junction bases left unmatched: 11. The CDR3 has 16 amino acids. The V gene's germline CDR1 is LNHDA and CDR2 SQIVND (reference sequence). CDR3 DNA: TGTGCCAGTACCGCTCAAATCGGGACAGGTAACTATGGCTACACCTTC. This translates into CASTAQIGTGNYGYTF. Combining the CDR3 with reference TRBV19 and TRBJ1-2 gives the whole variable domain DGGITQSPKYLFRKEGQNVTLSCEQNLNHDAMYWYRQDPGQGLRLIYYSQIVNDFQKGDIAEGYSVSREKKESFPLTVTSAQKNPTAFYLCASTAQIGTGNYGYTFGSGTRLTVV.

The chain is built from TRBV11-1 and TRBJ2-2; D is unresolved. Germline V gene sequence: CDR1 SGHAT, CDR2 FQDESV (reference sequence). The CDR3 consists of 12 residues. V lost 5 bases to trimming and J lost 3 bases, with 4 bases between them. In DNA form, the CDR3 reads TGTGCCAGCAGCCCCGACACCGGGGAGCTGTTTTTT. Amino acid sequence: CASSPDTGELFF.

A remark on this clone: The identical CDR3 is also encoded by other nucleotide sequences in the sample. This chain uses TRBV6-1 with TRBJ1-5; the match to TRBD1 covers 7 bases. This CDR3 spans 14 amino acids. V lost 1 base and J lost 4; bases outside the gene matches: 1. Per the germline V gene, CDR1 is MNHNS and CDR2 is SASEGT. In DNA, the CDR3 is TGTGCCAGCAGTGAAGGCAGGGGGAATCAGCCCCAGCATTTT. Residues: CASSEGRGNQPQHF.

This chain uses TRBV30 with TRBJ1-5; no definite D call. Trimming took 2 bases from V and 0 from J, leaving 5 bases between them. There are 13 residues in the CDR3. Germline lookup yields CDR1 GTSNPN and CDR2 SVGIG (reference sequence). CDR3 in DNA: TGTGCCTGGAGTTCTAGTAGCAATCAGCCCCAGCATTTT. Protein: CAWSSSSNQPQHF.

For the CDR3, the DNA is TGCGCCAGCAGCCCCCGCCTAGCGGGGGCTAACGGGGAGCTGTTTTTT. Its protein product is CASSPRLAGANGELFF. This chain connects TRBV5-1 to TRBJ2-2; 10 bases agree with TRBD2. The trim removed 4 bases at V and 7 bases at J, leaving 10 bases unmatched. CDR1 and CDR2 (germline): SGHRS, YFSETQ. The CDR3 sequence is 16 residues long. Based on the CDR3 plus reference TRBV5-1 and TRBJ2-2, the full variable domain is KAGVTQTPRYLIKTRGQQVTLSCSPISGHRSVSWYQQTPGQGLQFLFEYFSETQRNKGNFPGRFSGRQFSNSRSEMNVSTLELGDSALYLCASSPRLAGANGELFFGEGSRLTVL.

V and J are TRBV30 and TRBJ1-2, with D unclear. Trimming removed 3 bases at V and 4 bases at J, with 12 bases between. The CDR3 is 13 residues long. Germline V gives CDR1 GTSNPN, CDR2 SVGIG (reference sequence). The CDR3 reads CAWRPPGLYGYTF. CDR3 nucleotide sequence: TGTGCCTGGAGGCCTCCGGGTCTCTATGGCTACACCTTC.

The CDR3 loop reads CASSRKERSSGNTIYF. As DNA, the CDR3 is TGTGCCAGCAGCCGCAAGGAGCGGAGCTCTGGAAACACCATATATTTT. This chain links TRBV3-1 (or the pseudogene TRBV3-2) with TRBJ1-3; D remains unclear. The CDR3 is 16 residues long. Between the trimmed V and J ends, which lost 4 bases and 0 bases, there was a span of 13 bases. The germline V gene encodes CDR1 LGHDT and CDR2 YNNKEL (reference sequence).

Only one count was recorded for this clone. The rearrangement joins TRBV6-2 or TRBV6-3 to TRBJ1-5; D may be TRBD1 (5 bases). This CDR3 is built from 14 residues. Trimming took 2 bases from V and 6 from J, leaving 11 bases between them. Germline-derived CDR1 and CDR2 are MNHEY and SVGEGT. Written as DNA, the CDR3 is TGTGCCAGCAGTTACACGGGGGGAGGTCAGCCCCAGCATTTT. It codes for CASSYTGGGQPQHF.

This clone was seen only a few times. The same CDR3 arises from other DNA sequences in this sample as well. V and J are TRBV30 and TRBJ1-5; D might be TRBD1 (5 bases). This CDR3 has 14 amino acids. Trimming removed 0 bases at V and 1 base at J, with 7 bases between. Germline lookup yields CDR1 GTSNPN and CDR2 SVGIG (reference sequence). CDR3 sequence reads: CAWSVRQSNQPQHF. CDR3 sequence (DNA): TGTGCCTGGAGTGTACGACAGAGCAATCAGCCCCAGCATTTT.

The V gene is TRBV11-2, the J gene TRBJ1-4; tentatively, D is TRBD1 (5 bases). V lost 1 base and J lost 8, with 11 bases in between. The CDR3 length is 14 residues. Germline V CDR1 and CDR2: SGHAT, FQNNGV. CDR3 DNA: TGTGCCAGCAGCTTAGGGAGGGGACGGGAAAAACTGTTTTTT. Protein: CASSLGRGREKLFF.

The rearrangement joins TRBV7-8 to TRBJ2-7, with TRBD2 as a possible D gene (6 bases). Looked up from germline, CDR1 is SGHVS and CDR2 is FQNEAQ. The length of the CDR3 is 14 residues. The V end was cut by 5 bases, the J end by 2 bases, with 13 bases between. The CDR3 sequence is CASSHPGTAYEQYF. The CDR3 bases are TGTGCCAGCAGCCATCCCGGGACTGCCTACGAGCAGTACTTC.

This clone was seen a handful of times. This chain joins TRBV19 and TRBJ1-5, with a possible D match to TRBD1 (6 bases). The CDR3 covers 14 residues. Trimming cost V 0 bases and J 11 bases, with 14 bases left between them. Germline V gene sequence: CDR1 LNHDA, CDR2 SQIVND (reference sequence). CDR3 bases: TGTGCCAGTAGTATAGACCAAACAGGGAGGGCCCAGCATTTT. Residues: CASSIDQTGRAQHF.

This clone has only a few counts. The V gene is TRBV20-1, the J gene TRBJ1-2, with a possible D match to TRBD1 (6 bases). The CDR3 is 14 amino acids. Trimming stripped 3 bases from V and 2 bases from J, with 13 bases between. Germline V gene data show CDR1 as DFQATT and CDR2 as SNEGSKA (reference sequence). Written as DNA, the CDR3 is TGCAGTGCTAGTTTCGGACAGAACAACTATGGCTACACCTTC. This translates into CSASFGQNNYGYTF.

V is TRBV7-8 and J is TRBJ1-1; perhaps TRBD1 as D (6 bases). The CDR3 consists of 14 residues. Deletions cut 2 bases from V and 2 bases from J, with 9 bases between. The germline CDR1 and CDR2 sequences are SGHVS and FQNEAQ. CDR3 loop: CASSLSGGNTEAFF. CDR3 nucleotides: TGTGCCAGCAGCTTATCGGGGGGCAACACTGAAGCTTTCTTT. The whole variable domain, remainder taken from reference TRBV7-8 and TRBJ1-1, is GAGVSQSPRYKVAKRGQDVALRCDPISGHVSLFWYQQALGQGPEFLTYFQNEAQLDKSGLPSDRFFAERPEGSVSTLKIQRTQQEDSAVYLCASSLSGGNTEAFFGQGTRLTVV.

The rearrangement uses TRBV19 and TRBJ1-3, with TRBD1 identical over 7 bases. Germline values: CDR1 LNHDA, CDR2 SQIVND (reference sequence). The J segment lost 4 bases and the V segment lost 6 bases, leaving 12 bases of the junction unmatched. This CDR3 spans 16 amino acids. CDR3 nucleotide sequence: TGTGCCAGTAGCCAGACAGGGAGACCGGGCGGAAACACCATATATTTT. It is translated as CASSQTGRPGGNTIYF.

The chain employs TRBV5-5 and TRBJ1-1; the D gene is possibly TRBD1 (6 bases). The germline V and J ends were trimmed by 0 bases and 4 bases, with 13 bases remaining between them. Germline V gene data show CDR1 as SGHKS and CDR2 as YYEKEE (reference sequence). The CDR3 sequence is 15 residues long. As DNA, the CDR3 is TGTGCCAGCAGCTTGGCCAAGGGGGTCGGCACTGAAGCTTTCTTT. As protein: CASSLAKGVGTEAFF.

The V and J genes are TRBV30 and TRBJ1-6; D not certain. Trimming took 3 bases from V and 9 from J, leaving 12 bases between them. The CDR3 contains 13 residues. In germline, CDR1 is GTSNPN, CDR2 SVGIG (reference sequence). CDR3 sequence reads: CAWSPRGISPLHF. CDR3 bases: TGTGCCTGGAGCCCCCGGGGAATTTCACCCCTCCACTTT.

This chain joins TRBV24-1 and TRBJ2-5, with a possible D match to TRBD2 (5 bases). V was clipped by 4 bases and J by 4 bases, with 12 bases between them. The CDR3 totals 14 residues. Germline V gene lookup returns CDR1 KGHDR and CDR2 SFDVKD. The CDR3 sequence is CATSDPLRGETQYF. The DNA of the CDR3 is TGTGCCACCAGTGACCCCTTACGGGGAGAGACCCAGTACTTC.

The V call is TRBV29-1, the J call TRBJ2-1; TRBD1 matches 9 bases. Trimming at V came to 4 bases and at J to 2 bases, leaving 0 bases not matched to a gene. Germline V CDR1 and CDR2: SQVTM, ANQGSEA. CDR3 length: 13 residues. This CDR3 is CSVGQGAYNEQFF. CDR3 bases: TGCAGCGTTGGACAGGGGGCCTACAATGAGCAGTTCTTC.

The CDR3: CASAGNEETQYF. CDR3 coding DNA: TGTGCCAGCGCGGGCAACGAAGAGACCCAGTACTTC. V is TRBV2 and J is TRBJ2-5; D might be TRBD2 (5 bases). Germline V gene sequence: CDR1 SNHLY, CDR2 FYNNEI. V lost 8 bases and J 3 bases, leaving 10 bases between the germline ends. This CDR3 has 12 residues.

The chain recombines TRBV6-5 with TRBJ1-1; 8 nucleotides agree with TRBD1. Trimming removed 10 bases from V and 6 bases from J; junction bases left unmatched: 4. The CDR3 length is 11 residues. CDR1 is MNHEY, CDR2 SVGAGI, per germline. The CDR3 DNA sequence: TGTGCCACCGACAGGGGTCCTGAAGCTTTCTTT. Protein sequence: CATDRGPEAFF.